These T cell receptor beta chains were read from a single sample in a study of beta chain features in type 1 diabetes. Sequencing was performed with immunoSEQ multiplex PCR; in TCRdb, only in-frame clones are kept and a portion is missing. In the table there are 300,000 to 350,000 clones, approximately 9.9% of which are singletons. Sample: central memory CD4+ T cells from blood. These receptors were collected from a man aged 25-45 years with type 1 diabetes. Both conserved end residues are part of each CDR3. D genes are given only for firm matches.

- TRBJ1-2 TRBV6-1 CASTDSYGYTF
- TRBJ1-6 TRBV4-3 CASSQGGQSSYNSPLHF
TRBD1 TRBJ1-5 TRBV10-3 CAISESGQVHSNQPQHF
- TRBJ2-7 TRBV4-3 CASSQAIGGSYEQYF
- TRBJ1-3 TRBV7-8 CASLRGSSGNTIYF
- TRBJ2-3 TRBV5-6 CASSFLQPPDTQYF
- TRBJ1-3 TRBV18 CASSPAGYSGNTIYF
- TRBJ1-6 TRBV2 CARGGNSPLHF
TRBD1 TRBJ1-3 TRBV7-7 CASSATGASGNTIYF
TRBD2 TRBJ2-7 TRBV10-2 CASGKTSGGFYEQYF
TRBD1 TRBJ2-7 TRBV28 CASSSPGQRSSYEQYF
- TRBJ2-7 TRBV7-9 CASSASPYEQYF
- TRBJ2-3 TRBV5-1 CASSGGPSTDTQYF
TRBD1 TRBJ2-7 TRBV6-5 CASRPPGTGTYEQYF
- TRBJ1-1 TRBV4-3 CASSYILTGNTEAFF
TRBD1 TRBJ1-2 TRBV6-6 CASRLTGGFTNYGYTF
TRBD1 TRBJ2-1 TRBV19 CASSIKQGAHEQFF
- TRBJ2-7 TRBV29-1 CSVELPSSYEQYF
TRBD2 TRBJ2-1 TRBV9 CASSELAGADNEQFF
TRBD1 TRBJ2-5 TRBV2 CASSGTGVGTETQYF
- TRBJ1-2 TRBV5-6 CASSLGLYYGYTF
TRBD1 TRBJ1-4 TRBV30 CAWSTGGCEKLFF
- TRBJ1-1 TRBV30 CAARQAGRNTEAFF
- TRBJ1-2 TRBV27 CASSIAPGGTYGYTF
TRBD2 TRBJ2-3 TRBV5-1 CASSLWASGGPTDTQYF
- TRBJ1-4 TRBV4-3 CASSRQGGVNEKLFF
- TRBJ1-6 TRBV7-2 CASSLIDRSPLHF
- TRBJ1-3 TRBV30 CAWSPLAGNTIYF
- TRBJ2-5 TRBV6-6 CASSIGGLQETQYF
TRBD1 TRBJ2-7 TRBV27 CASSMVGQGFYEQYF
- TRBJ2-4 TRBV7-9 CASSLKGELAKNIQYF
TRBD1 TRBJ1-2 TRBV4-3 CASSQDWGQGHGYTF
- TRBJ2-5 TRBV20-1 CSARSPQTQYF
- TRBJ1-4 TRBV30 CAWSVPAGWEEKLFF
TRBD2 TRBJ2-1 TRBV4-3 CASSQVVRGGHEQFF
TRBD2 TRBJ2-2 TRBV5-1 CASSGLAGTGELFF
TRBD1 TRBJ2-1 TRBV30 CAWRPDRGGAYEQFF
- TRBJ1-1 TRBV29-1 CSVAGVTEAFF
- TRBJ2-1 TRBV7-4 CASSLGGYYNEQFF
- TRBJ2-7 TRBV7-6 CASRPVGGTEQYF
- TRBJ2-2 TRBV13 CASSVLAYGNTGELFF
- TRBJ2-1 TRBV10-3 CAISATGYNEQFF
TRBD2 TRBJ2-3 TRBV11-2 CASSHHSSGGTDTQYF
- TRBJ2-5 TRBV12-2 CASRRQNTGGRETQYF
- TRBJ1-3 TRBV4-3 CASSQDHGNTIYF
- TRBJ2-1 TRBV7-2 CASSLAGGVSYNEQFF
- TRBJ1-2 TRBV7-2 CASSLGSSLSRGYTF
TRBD1 TRBJ1-5 TRBV10-3 CAISAGGRDQPQHF